The T cell receptor beta chain described here comes from a study of blood T cell repertoires in COVID-19. As for the study in general: Acute-phase and convalescent COVID-19 samples originated in the United States, Italy and Spain.

Only in-frame clones appear in the TCRdb table, and some are missing; sequencing was by immunoSEQ multiplex PCR. The table lists some 140,000 clones, about 79% of them singletons. The CDR3 has 15 amino acids. V was shortened by 5 bases and J by 5 bases, with 15 bases between the two germline ends. Looked up from germline, CDR1 is MNHEY and CDR2 is SVGAGI. The chain carries TRBV6-5 and TRBJ2-2; perhaps TRBD2 as D (6 bases). The sample taken for sequencing was peripheral blood. This clonotype was obtained from a woman aged 55-70 years with acute or convalescent COVID-19. CDR3 in DNA: TGTGCCAGCAGTACCCCAGCCCGGGGGACCGGGGAGCTGTTTTTT. Translation: CASSTPARGTGELFF.